This is a list of T cell receptor beta chains from one sample in a study of blood T cell repertoires in COVID-19. The assay was immunoSEQ multiplex PCR, and TCRdb's table has in-frame clones only and misses some. The data show 100,000 to 150,000 clones, approximately 71% seen once. Sequences were obtained from peripheral blood. Receptor source: a woman aged 65 to 85 with acute or convalescent COVID-19. CDR3s include the opening cysteine and the closing phenylalanine or tryptophan. A D gene is named only where the DNA matches it firmly. Rows give clone size only sometimes, using once, few, many, or a class for an expanded clone.

once | TRBD2 | TRBJ2-7 | TRBV5-1 | CASSLIAGGHEQYF | TGCGCCAGCAGCTTAATAGCGGGGGGCCACGAGCAGTACTTC
- | - | TRBJ1-1 | TRBV7-9 | CASSLGHRDTEAFF | TGTGCCAGCAGCTTAGGGCATCGGGACACTGAAGCTTTCTTT
- | TRBD1 | TRBJ2-3 | TRBV29-1 | CSVTQGAGTDTQYF | TGCAGCGTAACCCAGGGGGCTGGCACAGATACGCAGTATTTT
- | TRBD1 | TRBJ2-3 | TRBV30 | CAWSGRQGSRDTQYF | TGTGCCTGGAGTGGAAGACAGGGGTCAAGAGATACGCAGTATTTT
- | - | TRBJ2-7 | TRBV27 | CASSTLCYEQYF | TGTGCCAGCTCCACTCTTTGTTACGAGCAGTACTTC
- | - | TRBJ1-2 | TRBV9 | CASSGARSNYGYTF | TGTGCCAGCAGTGGGGCTAGGTCGAACTATGGCTACACCTTC
- | - | TRBJ2-5 | TRBV6-6 | CASRQPPETQYF | TGTGCCAGCAGACAGCCCCCTGAGACCCAGTACTTC
- | - | TRBJ2-1 | TRBV10-1 | CASGDNGVDEQFF | TGCGCCAGCGGAGACAACGGGGTCGATGAGCAGTTCTTC
- | - | TRBJ2-2 | TRBV6-5 | CASSPGHNTGELFF | TGTGCCAGCAGCCCGGGACACAACACCGGGGAGCTGTTTTTT
- | - | TRBJ2-3 | TRBV21-1 | CASSKPDRPGTDTQYF | TGTGCCAGCAGCAAACCTGACAGGCCAGGGACAGATACGCAGTATTTT